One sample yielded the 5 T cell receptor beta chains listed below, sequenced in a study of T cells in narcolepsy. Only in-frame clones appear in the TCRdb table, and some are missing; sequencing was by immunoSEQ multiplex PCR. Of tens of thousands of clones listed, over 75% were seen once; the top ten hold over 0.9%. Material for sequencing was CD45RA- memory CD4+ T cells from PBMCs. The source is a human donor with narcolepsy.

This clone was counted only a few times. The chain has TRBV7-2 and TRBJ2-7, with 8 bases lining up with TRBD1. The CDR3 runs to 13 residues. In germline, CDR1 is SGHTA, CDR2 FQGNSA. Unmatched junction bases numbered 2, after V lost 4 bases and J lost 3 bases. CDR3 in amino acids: CASSSDRGYEQYF. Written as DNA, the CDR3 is TGTGCCAGCAGCTCAGACAGGGGCTACGAGCAGTACTTC.

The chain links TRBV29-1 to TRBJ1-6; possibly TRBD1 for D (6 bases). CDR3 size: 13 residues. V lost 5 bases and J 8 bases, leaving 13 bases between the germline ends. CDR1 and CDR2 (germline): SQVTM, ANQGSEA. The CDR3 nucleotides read TGCAGCGTTAAGCAGGGGAATGATTCACCCCTCCACTTT. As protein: CSVKQGNDSPLHF.

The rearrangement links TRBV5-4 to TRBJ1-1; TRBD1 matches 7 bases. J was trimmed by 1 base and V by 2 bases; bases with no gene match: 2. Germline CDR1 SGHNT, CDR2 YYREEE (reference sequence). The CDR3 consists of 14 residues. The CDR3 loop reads CASSLRQGNTEAFF. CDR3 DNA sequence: TGTGCCAGCAGCTTACGACAGGGGAACACTGAAGCTTTCTTT.

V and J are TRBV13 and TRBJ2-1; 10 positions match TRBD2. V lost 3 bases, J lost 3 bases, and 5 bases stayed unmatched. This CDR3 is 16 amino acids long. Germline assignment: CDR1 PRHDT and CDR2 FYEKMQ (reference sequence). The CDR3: CASSFWVAGGYNEQFF. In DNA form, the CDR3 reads TGTGCCAGCAGCTTTTGGGTAGCGGGGGGCTACAATGAGCAGTTCTTC.

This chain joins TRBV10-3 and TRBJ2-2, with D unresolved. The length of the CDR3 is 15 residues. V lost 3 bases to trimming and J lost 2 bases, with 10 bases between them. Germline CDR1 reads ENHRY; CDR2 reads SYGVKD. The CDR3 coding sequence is TGTGCCATCAGTGAAGATAGCAGAAACACCGGGGAGCTGTTTTTT. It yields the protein CAISEDSRNTGELFF.